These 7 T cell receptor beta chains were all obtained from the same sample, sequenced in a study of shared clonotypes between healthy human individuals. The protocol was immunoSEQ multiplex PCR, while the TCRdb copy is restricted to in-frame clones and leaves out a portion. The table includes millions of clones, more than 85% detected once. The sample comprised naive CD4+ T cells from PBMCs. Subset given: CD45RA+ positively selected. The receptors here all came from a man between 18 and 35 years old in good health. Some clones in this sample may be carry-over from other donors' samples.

CDR3 loop: CASKGRQGTDTQYF. CDR3 nucleotides: TGTGCCAGCAAAGGCCGGCAGGGCACAGATACGCAGTATTTT. V is TRBV11-2 and J is TRBJ2-3; D not resolved. V lost 7 bases and J lost 1, with 12 bases in between. This CDR3 has 14 amino acids. Per the germline V gene, CDR1 is SGHAT and CDR2 is FQNNGV.

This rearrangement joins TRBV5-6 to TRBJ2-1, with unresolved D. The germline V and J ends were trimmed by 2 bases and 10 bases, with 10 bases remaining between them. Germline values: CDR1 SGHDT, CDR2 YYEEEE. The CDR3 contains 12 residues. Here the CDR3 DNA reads TGTGCCAGCAGCTTCCCGTCCGGGGAGCAGTTCTTC. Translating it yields CASSFPSGEQFF.

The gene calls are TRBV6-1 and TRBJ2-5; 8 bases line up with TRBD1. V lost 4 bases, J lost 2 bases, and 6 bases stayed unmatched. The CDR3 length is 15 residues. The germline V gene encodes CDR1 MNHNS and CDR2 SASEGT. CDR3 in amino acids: CASSAQGAGQETQYF. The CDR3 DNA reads TGTGCCAGCAGTGCTCAGGGGGCAGGGCAAGAGACCCAGTACTTC.

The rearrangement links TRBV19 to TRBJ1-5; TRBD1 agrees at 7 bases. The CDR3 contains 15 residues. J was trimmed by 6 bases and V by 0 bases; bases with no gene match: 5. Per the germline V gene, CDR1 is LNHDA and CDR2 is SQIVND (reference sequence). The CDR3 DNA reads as TGTGCCAGTAGTATAGAGGGAGGGGGCGGTCAGCCCCAGCATTTT. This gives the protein CASSIEGGGGQPQHF.

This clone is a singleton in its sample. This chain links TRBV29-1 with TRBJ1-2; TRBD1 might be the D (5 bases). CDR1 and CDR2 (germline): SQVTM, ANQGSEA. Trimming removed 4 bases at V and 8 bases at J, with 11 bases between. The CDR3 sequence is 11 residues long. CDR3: CSVGGTRGYTF. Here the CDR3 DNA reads TGCAGCGTTGGTGGGACCCGAGGCTACACCTTC.

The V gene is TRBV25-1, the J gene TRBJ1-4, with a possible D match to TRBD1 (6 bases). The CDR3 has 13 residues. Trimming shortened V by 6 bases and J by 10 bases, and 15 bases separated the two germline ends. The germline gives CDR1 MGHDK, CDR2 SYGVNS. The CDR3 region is CASRNTGQGKLFF. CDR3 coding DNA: TGTGCCAGCAGAAACACAGGGCAGGGAAAACTGTTTTTT.

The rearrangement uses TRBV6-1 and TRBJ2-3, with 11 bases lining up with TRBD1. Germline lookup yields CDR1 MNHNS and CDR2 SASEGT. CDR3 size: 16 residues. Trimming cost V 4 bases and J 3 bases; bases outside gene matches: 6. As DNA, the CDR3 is TGTGCCAGCAGTGCTTGGACAGGGGGCATAACAGATACGCAGTATTTT. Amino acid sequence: CASSAWTGGITDTQYF.